The 27 T cell receptor beta chains given below trace back to one sample, sequenced in a study of OX40 agonist ivuxolimab in advanced cancers. Libraries came from the immunoSEQ multiplex PCR assay. TCRdb obtained this table from immuneACCESS and retained in-frame rearrangements with V and J assigned. These tables miss some clones; where compared with another copy, unresolved V genes account for less than half of the shortfall, and the remainder is unexplained. This sample is represented by 60,000 or so clones; roughly 89% of them were singletons. The top ten clonotypes cover around 27% of the sample. The specimen comprised CD4+ or CD8+ T cells sorted from blood, sampled in a trial of the OX40 agonist ivuxolimab. The source is an adult with an advanced solid tumor such as melanoma, head and neck, liver or kidney cancer.

This clone was recorded once. The V and J genes are TRBV5-1 and TRBJ1-4; 11 bases match TRBD1. The CDR3 runs to 15 residues. CDR1 SGHRS and CDR2 YFSETQ come from the germline V gene. Losses at the gene ends were 4 bases for V and 8 bases for J; bases not matched to a gene: 7. The CDR3 DNA follows: TGCGCCAGCAGCCGGGACAGGGGGGACTCGGAAAAACTGTTTTTT. Protein product: CASSRDRGDSEKLFF.

The chain has TRBV5-1 and TRBJ2-5; 11 positions match TRBD2. This CDR3 is built from 17 residues. Trimming took 1 base from V and 0 from J; bases not matched to a gene: 5. CDR1 SGHRS and CDR2 YFSETQ come from the germline V gene. The DNA of the CDR3 is TGCGCCAGCAGCTTGAAGTCTAGCGGGGGGTACCAAGAGACCCAGTACTTC. Translated, it gives CASSLKSSGGYQETQYF.

This chain links TRBV18 with TRBJ2-7; D is perhaps TRBD1 or TRBD2 (5 bases each). The CDR3 extends over 12 amino acids. Germline-derived CDR1 and CDR2 are KGHSH and LQKENI. Trimming removed 4 bases at V and 4 bases at J, with 8 bases between. CDR3 sequence reads: CASSRGAYEQYF. The CDR3 DNA reads as TGTGCCAGCTCACGAGGGGCGTACGAGCAGTACTTC.

This sequence joins TRBV15 and TRBJ2-1; 11 nucleotides line up with TRBD2. The CDR3 length is 16 residues. Trimming at V came to 3 bases and at J to 8 bases, leaving 9 bases not matched to a gene. CDR1 and CDR2 from the germline V gene are LNHNV and YYDKDF (reference sequence). The CDR3 is CATSRLVAGGPDEQFF. CDR3 coding DNA: TGTGCCACCAGCAGGCTAGTAGCGGGAGGGCCCGATGAGCAGTTCTTC.

V is TRBV7-2 and J is TRBJ1-2, with 7 nucleotides matching TRBD1. The CDR3 sequence is 15 residues long. V was clipped by 5 bases and J by 2 bases; unmatched bases: 8. CDR1 and CDR2 from the germline V gene are SGHTA and FQGNSA. CDR3 DNA sequence: TGTGCCAGCAGCCCTAAAGGGGGCGCGAACTATGGCTACACCTTC. It translates to CASSPKGGANYGYTF.

The chain is built from TRBV9 and TRBJ2-3, with D tentatively TRBD1 (6 bases). Trimming removed 1 base from V and 1 base from J, with 10 bases in between. Germline V CDR1 and CDR2: SGDLS, YYNGEE. The CDR3 length is 15 residues. CDR3 DNA: TGTGCCAGCAGCGTATTGGGGGCCGGCACAGATACGCAGTATTTT. Its translation is CASSVLGAGTDTQYF.

The rearrangement uses TRBV19 and TRBJ2-3, with 9 bases identical to TRBD2. With 5 bases clipped from V and 8 bases from J, the junction kept 5 bases outside the gene matches. CDR3 length: 13 residues. Germline V lookup: CDR1 LNHDA, CDR2 SQIVND (reference sequence). The CDR3 DNA follows: TGTGCCAGTAGTTCTAGCGGGACCGGTACGCAGTATTTT. Translated: CASSSSGTGTQYF.

V usage is TRBV7-6 and J usage is TRBJ1-5; no firm D call. This CDR3 spans 17 amino acids. V lost 5 bases, J lost 4 bases, and 21 bases lay in between. The germline V gene encodes CDR1 SGHVS and CDR2 FNYEAQ. For the CDR3, the DNA is TGTGCCAGCAGCCAAGCGCCCCCGGGGAGGGATAATCAGCCCCAGCATTTT. Residues: CASSQAPPGRDNQPQHF. Using reference TRBV7-6 and TRBJ1-5 for the parts outside the CDR3, the full variable domain is GAGVSQSPRYKVTKRGQDVALRCDPISGHVSLYWYRQALGQGPEFLTYFNYEAQQDKSGLPNDRFSAERPEGSISTLTIQRTEQRDSAMYRCASSQAPPGRDNQPQHFGDGTRLSIL.

The CDR3 is CASSWGGIRNTEAFF. CDR3 nucleotides: TGTGCCAGCAGCTGGGGAGGGATTAGGAACACTGAAGCTTTCTTT. The chain carries TRBV7-9 and TRBJ1-1; D remains unclear. Germline V gene lookup returns CDR1 SEHNR and CDR2 FQNEAQ (reference sequence). The CDR3 length is 15 residues. The V gene lost 4 bases and the J gene lost 1 base, with 13 bases spanning the gap.

In this sample, this clone turned up once. The genes are TRBV7-2 and TRBJ2-7; 8 bases agree with TRBD1. The germline V gene encodes CDR1 SGHTA and CDR2 FQGNSA. V lost 3 bases to trimming and J lost 5 bases; unmatched junction nucleotides: 6. The CDR3 is made up of 14 amino acids. As DNA, the CDR3 is TGTGCCAGCAGCTTCAGGGGGCGAAAGAACGAGCAGTACTTC. This translates into CASSFRGRKNEQYF.

This chain connects TRBV11-3 to TRBJ2-1, with 7 positions matching TRBD2. Trimming cost V 1 base and J 3 bases; bases outside gene matches: 6. From germline, CDR1 is SGHNT and CDR2 YENEEA. CDR3 length: 16 amino acids. The CDR3 sequence is CASSLGTGLSYNEQFF. CDR3 nucleotides: TGTGCCAGCAGCTTAGGAACGGGACTAAGCTACAATGAGCAGTTCTTC.

This rearrangement joins TRBV21-1 to TRBJ2-2; TRBD1, the D gene given by the table, was not confirmed from the DNA. TRBV21-1 is a pseudogene. This CDR3 contains 17 residues. The CDR3 loop is CASSLRSGGPEQGELFF. CDR3 nucleotides: TGTGCCAGCAGCCTTCGTTCAGGGGGCCCCGAGCAAGGGGAGCTGTTTTTT.

This clone has a single count. The V call is TRBV5-1, the J call TRBJ1-4, with D possibly being TRBD1 (6 bases). V dropped 3 bases and J dropped 8 bases, with 14 bases sitting between them. CDR1 and CDR2 (germline): SGHRS, YFSETQ. The CDR3 extends over 14 amino acids. CDR3 in amino acids: CASSYGTSGEKLFF. CDR3 nucleotides: TGCGCCAGCAGCTACGGGACAAGTGGCGAAAAACTGTTTTTT.

The gene calls are TRBV19 and TRBJ1-4; TRBD1 matches at 9 bases. Looked up from germline, CDR1 is LNHDA and CDR2 is SQIVND (reference sequence). The CDR3 totals 16 residues. V lost 5 bases and J lost 6; bases outside the gene matches: 10. The CDR3 DNA reads TGTGCCAGTAGTCGACAACAGGGGGCTAGCTATGAAAAACTGTTTTTT. It yields the protein CASSRQQGASYEKLFF.

The genes are TRBV7-9 and TRBJ1-4; D is perhaps TRBD1 (5 bases). V was pared by 3 bases and J by 11 bases, with 13 bases between. From germline, CDR1 is SEHNR and CDR2 FQNEAQ (reference sequence). The CDR3 runs 13 residues. Here the CDR3 DNA reads TGTGCCAGCAGCTTTCAGGGCGCCGCGAAACTGTTTTTT. Amino acids: CASSFQGAAKLFF.

V usage is TRBV5-1 and J usage is TRBJ1-1, with D maybe TRBD1 (6 bases). Germline lookup yields CDR1 SGHRS and CDR2 YFSETQ. V lost 2 bases, J lost 1 base, and 15 bases lay in between. This CDR3 is 16 amino acids long. The CDR3 bases are TGCGCCAGCAGCTTACGGGGGCAGAACTCGAACACTGAAGCTTTCTTT. Its translation is CASSLRGQNSNTEAFF.

The chain recombines TRBV2 with TRBJ2-5; 7 bases are shared with TRBD1. J was trimmed by 0 bases and V by 1 base; bases with no gene match: 2. The CDR3 is made up of 15 amino acids. Looked up from germline, CDR1 is SNHLY and CDR2 is FYNNEI. The CDR3 here is CASSEGDRDQETQYF. The CDR3 nucleotides read TGTGCCAGCAGTGAAGGAGACAGGGACCAAGAGACCCAGTACTTC.

This clone came up a few times. The chain uses TRBV19 and TRBJ2-7, with 9 bases aligning to TRBD1. The length of the CDR3 is 13 residues. In germline, CDR1 is LNHDA, CDR2 SQIVND (reference sequence). Trimming at V came to 6 bases and at J to 4 bases, leaving 4 bases not matched to a gene. In DNA form, the CDR3 reads TGTGCCAGTAGCGGGACAGGGCTATACGAGCAGTACTTC. Its protein is CASSGTGLYEQYF.

V is TRBV6-1 and J is TRBJ2-1; the match to TRBD2 covers 14 bases. J gave up 1 base and V 3 bases, and 5 bases lay outside the gene matches. Germline assignment: CDR1 MNHNS and CDR2 SASEGT. This CDR3 spans 18 amino acids. CDR3 in amino acids: CASSERTSGRMSYNEQFF. Written as DNA, the CDR3 is TGTGCCAGCAGTGAGCGGACTAGCGGGAGGATGTCCTACAATGAGCAGTTCTTC.

The sample holds one count of this clone. The chain has TRBV19 and TRBJ2-2, with unresolved D. CDR3 size: 16 residues. Germline CDR1 LNHDA, CDR2 SQIVND (reference sequence). The germline V and J ends were trimmed by 2 bases and 0 bases, with 10 bases remaining between them. The CDR3, as DNA: TGTGCCAGTAGTATACTGGGCAGGACGAACACCGGGGAGCTGTTTTTT. Translation: CASSILGRTNTGELFF.

The chain employs TRBV2 and TRBJ2-1, with D unclear. The germline V and J ends were trimmed by 7 bases and 2 bases, with 9 bases remaining between them. CDR1 is SNHLY and CDR2 is FYNNEI in the germline V gene. This CDR3 spans 13 amino acids. The CDR3 DNA is TGTGCCAGCAAATTCGACCCCTACAATGAGCAGTTCTTC. Encoded protein: CASKFDPYNEQFF.

This clone occurred a few times. This chain connects TRBV29-1 to TRBJ1-2, with TRBD1 matching 8 bases. V lost 8 bases and J lost 0; bases outside the gene matches: 11. The CDR3 runs 15 residues. The germline CDR1 and CDR2 sequences are SQVTM and ANQGSEA. The chain's CDR3 is CSILGQDLANYGYTF. The CDR3 DNA follows: TGCAGCATTCTGGGACAGGATCTAGCTAACTATGGCTACACCTTC.

This rearrangement joins TRBV27 to TRBJ1-2; the D gene is possibly TRBD1 (6 bases). The germline V gene encodes CDR1 MNHEY and CDR2 SMNVEV (reference sequence). The CDR3 totals 13 residues. The V gene lost 2 bases and the J gene lost 5 bases, with 9 bases spanning the gap. The CDR3 sequence: CASSLQTGYGYTF. The CDR3 bases are TGTGCCAGCAGTTTACAAACAGGGTATGGCTACACCTTC.

J is TRBJ1-1 and V is TRBV2; D uncertain. This CDR3 spans 11 amino acids. Germline V lookup: CDR1 SNHLY, CDR2 FYNNEI. Trimming pared 4 bases from V and 11 bases from J, leaving 11 bases between. This chain's CDR3 is CASSGEKDAFF. CDR3 DNA sequence: TGTGCCAGCAGTGGCGAGAAAGACGCTTTCTTT.

This clone was seen more than once but under ten times. The V and J genes are TRBV5-1 and TRBJ1-1, with TRBD1 identical over 7 bases. V shed 5 bases, J shed 3 bases, and the junction held 7 bases outside the gene matches. The germline gives CDR1 SGHRS, CDR2 YFSETQ. CDR3 length equals 14 residues. The chain's CDR3 is CASSSGQMYTEAFF. The CDR3 DNA reads as TGCGCCAGCAGTTCGGGACAGATGTACACTGAAGCTTTCTTT. Looking up the rest from reference TRBV5-1 and TRBJ1-1 gives the full variable domain: KAGVTQTPRYLIKTRGQQVTLSCSPISGHRSVSWYQQTPGQGLQFLFEYFSETQRNKGNFPGRFSGRQFSNSRSEMNVSTLELGDSALYLCASSSGQMYTEAFFGQGTRLTVV.

The V and J genes are TRBV7-2 and TRBJ2-2; 8 positions agree with TRBD2. Germline CDR1 is SGHTA and CDR2 is FQGNSA. V shed 3 bases, J shed 9 bases, and the junction held 9 bases outside the gene matches. The CDR3 extends over 15 amino acids. The CDR3 spells CASSFSGEVIRELFF. The CDR3, as DNA: TGTGCCAGCAGCTTTAGCGGGGAAGTCATCAGGGAGCTGTTTTTT.

The V and J genes are TRBV19 and TRBJ2-7; TRBD1 matches at 7 bases. Trimming took 2 bases from V and 3 from J; bases not matched to a gene: 4. The CDR3 totals 14 residues. Germline V lookup: CDR1 LNHDA, CDR2 SQIVND (reference sequence). CDR3 coding DNA: TGTGCCAGTAGTATAAGAGGGGGCGGCTACGAGCAGTACTTC. Amino acids: CASSIRGGGYEQYF.